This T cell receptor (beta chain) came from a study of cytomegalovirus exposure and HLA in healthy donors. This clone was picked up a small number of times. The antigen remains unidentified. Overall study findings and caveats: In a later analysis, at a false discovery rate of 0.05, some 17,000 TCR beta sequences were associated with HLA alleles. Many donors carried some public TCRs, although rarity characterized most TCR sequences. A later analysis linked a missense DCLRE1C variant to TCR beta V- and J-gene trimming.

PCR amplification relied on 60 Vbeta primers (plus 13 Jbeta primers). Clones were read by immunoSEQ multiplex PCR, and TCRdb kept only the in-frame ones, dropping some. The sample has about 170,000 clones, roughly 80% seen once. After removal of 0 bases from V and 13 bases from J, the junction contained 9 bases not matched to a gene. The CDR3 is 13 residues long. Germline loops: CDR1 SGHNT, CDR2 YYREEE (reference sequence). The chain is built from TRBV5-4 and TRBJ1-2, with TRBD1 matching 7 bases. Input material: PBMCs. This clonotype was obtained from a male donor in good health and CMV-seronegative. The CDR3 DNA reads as TGTGCCAGCAGCTTGGGACAGGGAGAGGGTACCACCTTC. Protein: CASSLGQGEGTTF.